This record covers a single T cell receptor (beta chain). Profiling relied on immunoSEQ multiplex PCR, and the TCRdb table lists in-frame clones only, not all of them. The table lists roughly 120,000 clones, 93% of them singletons. This entry belongs to a study of control samples from healthy donors and cancer patients. This clonotype was obtained from a man aged 25-40 years in good health. Sequencing was performed on blood.

CDR3 residues: CASSPDRGGYEQYF. The CDR3 DNA follows: TGTGCCAGCAGTCCGGACAGGGGGGGATACGAGCAGTACTTC. The chain employs TRBV6-5 and TRBJ2-7, with 10 bases aligning to TRBD1. This CDR3 is built from 14 residues. Per germline, CDR1 MNHEY and CDR2 SVGAGI. Trimming at V came to 5 bases and at J to 4 bases, leaving 5 bases not matched to a gene.